Presented here are 11 T cell receptor beta chains from one specimen sequenced in a study of OX40 agonist ivuxolimab in advanced cancers. The repertoire was sequenced with immunoSEQ multiplex PCR; TCRdb's copy has only in-frame clones and lacks some. The data hold around 86,000 clones, with approximately 94% observed a single time. This specimen consisted of CD4+ or CD8+ T cells sorted from blood, obtained in a trial of the OX40 agonist ivuxolimab. These receptor sequences come from an adult with an advanced solid tumor such as melanoma, head and neck, liver or kidney cancer.

The chain carries TRBV27 and TRBJ1-5; TRBD1 agrees at 7 bases. This CDR3 contains 15 residues. V trimming: 2 bases; J trimming: 7 bases; junction bases outside the gene matches: 8. Per the germline V gene, CDR1 is MNHEY and CDR2 is SMNVEV (reference sequence). The CDR3 is CASSLTAGGQQPQHF. The CDR3 DNA follows: TGTGCCAGCAGTTTAACGGCAGGGGGGCAACAGCCCCAGCATTTT.

The gene calls are TRBV4-1 and TRBJ2-3; 9 nucleotides match TRBD2. This CDR3 is 16 amino acids long. The germline CDR1 and CDR2 sequences are MGHRA and YSYEKL. J lost 5 bases, V lost 0 bases, and 6 bases had no gene match. The CDR3 protein is CASSQELAGLQDTQYF. The CDR3 nucleotides are TGCGCCAGCAGCCAAGAACTAGCGGGTCTACAAGATACGCAGTATTTT.

This rearrangement joins TRBV29-1 to TRBJ2-7, with a tentative D call TRBD1 (5 bases). Trimming stripped 2 bases from V and 4 bases from J, with 9 bases between. The germline V gene has CDR1 SQVTM and CDR2 ANQGSEA. The CDR3 length is 12 residues. In DNA, the CDR3 is TGCAGCGTTGAAAGGGGTTCGTACGAGCAGTACTTC. This gives the protein CSVERGSYEQYF.

This chain links TRBV28 with TRBJ2-1; D remains unclear. The CDR3 sequence is 10 residues long. V was cut by 6 bases and J by 6 bases, with 3 bases left in between. The germline V gene has CDR1 MDHEN and CDR2 SYDVKM. CDR3 amino acids: CASSLNEQFF. The DNA of the CDR3 is TGTGCCAGCAGCCTCAATGAGCAGTTCTTC.

The CDR3 protein is CASSAEAGARNQPQHF. DNA for the CDR3: TGTGCCAGTAGTGCCGAGGCAGGCGCCCGCAATCAGCCCCAGCATTTT. The J gene is TRBJ1-5, the V gene TRBV19; D not certain. Germline assignment: CDR1 LNHDA and CDR2 SQIVND (reference sequence). This CDR3 comprises 16 residues. V was clipped by 5 bases and J by 2 bases, with 16 bases between them.

This chain connects TRBV13 to TRBJ1-2; D gene unclear. The germline CDR1 and CDR2 sequences are PRHDT and FYEKMQ (reference sequence). The ends were cut back, 5 bases at V and 8 bases at J, with 18 bases in the middle. CDR3 length equals 14 residues. CDR3 sequence reads: CASSNPGDTGGYTF. The CDR3 DNA reads TGTGCCAGCAGCAACCCCGGGGATACGGGCGGCTACACCTTC.

The J gene is TRBJ1-3, the V gene TRBV14; the D gene is possibly TRBD1 (5 bases). Trimming removed 1 base at V and 2 bases at J, with 9 bases between. The CDR3 is made up of 15 amino acids. Per the germline V gene, CDR1 is SGHDN and CDR2 is FVKESK. CDR3 amino acids: CASSQVGAAGNTIYF. The CDR3 DNA sequence: TGTGCCAGCAGCCAAGTTGGGGCAGCTGGAAACACCATATATTTT. Supplemented by reference TRBV14 and TRBJ1-3, the full variable domain reads EAGVTQFPSHSVIEKGQTVTLRCDPISGHDNLYWYRRVMGKEIKFLLHFVKESKQDESGMPNNRFLAERTGGTYSTLKVQPAELEDSGVYFCASSQVGAAGNTIYFGEGSWLTVV.

The V and J genes are TRBV25-1 and TRBJ2-7, with D perhaps matching TRBD1 (5 bases). Looked up from germline, CDR1 is MGHDK and CDR2 is SYGVNS. V shed 5 bases and J shed 12 bases, with 20 bases lying between them. The CDR3 is 13 residues long. The CDR3 reads CASSLQGALPTYF. DNA of the CDR3: TGTGCCAGCAGTCTCCAGGGTGCCCTCCCCACGTACTTC.

The chain is built from TRBV9 and TRBJ2-3; no definite D call. CDR3 length: 14 residues. V gave up 0 bases and J gave up 1 base, with 6 bases separating them. Germline V CDR1 and CDR2: SGDLS, YYNGEE. The CDR3 DNA is TGTGCCAGCAGCGTAGGGACCCGCACAGATACGCAGTATTTT. Amino acids: CASSVGTRTDTQYF. Variable domain in full (rest from reference TRBV9 and TRBJ2-3): DSGVTQTPKHLITATGQRVTLRCSPRSGDLSVYWYQQSLDQGLQFLIQYYNGEERAKGNILERFSAQQFPDLHSELNLSSLELGDSALYFCASSVGTRTDTQYFGPGTRLTVL.

This chain links TRBV12-5 with TRBJ2-6, with 8 bases identical to TRBD1. V trimming: 5 bases; J trimming: 1 base; junction bases outside the gene matches: 4. Germline CDR1 is LGHNT and CDR2 is FRNRAP. CDR3 length: 16 residues. CDR3 loop: CASGMDRASGANVLTF. The CDR3 region has the DNA TGTGCTAGTGGTATGGACAGGGCTTCTGGGGCCAACGTCCTGACTTTC.

The CDR3 coding sequence is TGTGCCAGCAGTTCCTCCTTCAACGACTATCTTCTAAACCACGAGCAGTACTTC. It encodes CASSSSFNDYLLNHEQYF. The chain carries TRBV27 and TRBJ2-7; possible D gene TRBD2, 5 bases. The CDR3 consists of 18 residues. Germline CDR1 MNHEY, CDR2 SMNVEV (reference sequence). V was shortened by 4 bases and J by 5 bases, with 27 bases between the two germline ends.